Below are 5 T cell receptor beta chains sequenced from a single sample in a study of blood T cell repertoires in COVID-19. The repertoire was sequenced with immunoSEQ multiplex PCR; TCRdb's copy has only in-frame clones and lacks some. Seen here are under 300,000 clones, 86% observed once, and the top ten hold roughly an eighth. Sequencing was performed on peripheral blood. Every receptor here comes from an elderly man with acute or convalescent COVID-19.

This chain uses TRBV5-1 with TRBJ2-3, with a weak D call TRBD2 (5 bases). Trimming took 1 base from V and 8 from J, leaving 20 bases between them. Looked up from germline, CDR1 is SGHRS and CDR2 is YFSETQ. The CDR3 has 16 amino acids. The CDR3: CASSLFGLPESGTQYF. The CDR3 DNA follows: TGCGCCAGCAGCTTGTTCGGACTCCCGGAAAGTGGTACGCAGTATTTT.

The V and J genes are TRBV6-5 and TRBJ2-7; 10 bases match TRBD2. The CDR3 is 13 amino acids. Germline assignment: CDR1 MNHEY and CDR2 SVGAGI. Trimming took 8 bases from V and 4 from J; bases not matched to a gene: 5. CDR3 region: CASSSGGSYEQYF. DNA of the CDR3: TGTGCCAGCTCTAGCGGGGGATCGTACGAGCAGTACTTC.

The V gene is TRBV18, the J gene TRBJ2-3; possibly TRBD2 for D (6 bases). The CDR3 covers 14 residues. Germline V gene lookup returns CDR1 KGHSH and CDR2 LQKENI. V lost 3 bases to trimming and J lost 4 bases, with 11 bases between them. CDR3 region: CASSPLAGPDTQYF. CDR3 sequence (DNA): TGTGCCAGCTCACCCCTCGCGGGACCAGATACGCAGTATTTT.

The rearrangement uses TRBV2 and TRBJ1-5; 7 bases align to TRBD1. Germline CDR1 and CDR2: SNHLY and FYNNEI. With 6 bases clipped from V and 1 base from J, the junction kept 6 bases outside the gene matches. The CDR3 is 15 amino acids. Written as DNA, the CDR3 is TGTGCCAGCAGAGGGGTCAGGGGGAGCAATCAGCCCCAGCATTTT. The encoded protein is CASRGVRGSNQPQHF.

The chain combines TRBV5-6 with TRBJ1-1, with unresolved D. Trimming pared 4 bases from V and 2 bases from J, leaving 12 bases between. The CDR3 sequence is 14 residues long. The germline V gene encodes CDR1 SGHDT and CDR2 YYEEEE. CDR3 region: CASSGLMLNTEAFF. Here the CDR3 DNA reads TGTGCCAGCAGCGGCCTCATGTTAAACACTGAAGCTTTCTTT.